In this sample, the clone carrying this T cell receptor (beta chain) turned up a few times. These data originate in a study of control samples from healthy donors and cancer patients. Profiling relied on immunoSEQ multiplex PCR, and the TCRdb table lists in-frame clones only, not all of them. The sample carries some 140,000 clones, about 90% recorded once. V lost 5 bases to trimming and J lost 5 bases, with 8 bases between them. The CDR3 is 13 amino acids. CDR1 is SGDLS, CDR2 YYNGEE, per germline. This chain joins TRBV9 and TRBJ1-6; the D gene is possibly TRBD1 (5 bases). The sample was PBMCs. This sequence originates from a man aged 45 to 65 with head and neck cancer. In nucleotides, the CDR3 is TGTGCCAGCAGGGGGCAGGATAATTCACCCCTCCACTTT. Encoded protein: CASRGQDNSPLHF.